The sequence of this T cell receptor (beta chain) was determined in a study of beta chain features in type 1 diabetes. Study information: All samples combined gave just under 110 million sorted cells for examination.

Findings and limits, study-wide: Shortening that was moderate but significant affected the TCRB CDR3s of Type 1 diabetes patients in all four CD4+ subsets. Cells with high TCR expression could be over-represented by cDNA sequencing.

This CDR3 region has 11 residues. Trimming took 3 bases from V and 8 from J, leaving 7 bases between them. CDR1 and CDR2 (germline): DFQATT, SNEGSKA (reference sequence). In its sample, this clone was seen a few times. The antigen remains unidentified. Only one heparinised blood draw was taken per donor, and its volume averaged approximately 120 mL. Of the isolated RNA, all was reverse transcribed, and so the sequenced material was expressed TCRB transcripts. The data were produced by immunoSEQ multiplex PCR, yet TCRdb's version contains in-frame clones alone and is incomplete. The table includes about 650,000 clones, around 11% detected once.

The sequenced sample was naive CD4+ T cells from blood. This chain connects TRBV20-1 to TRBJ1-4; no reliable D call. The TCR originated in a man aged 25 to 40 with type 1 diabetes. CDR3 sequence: CSASPYEKLFF. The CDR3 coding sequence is TGCAGTGCTAGTCCCTACGAAAAACTGTTTTTT.